The 9 T cell receptor beta chains listed next were all sequenced from one sample in a study of Graves' ophthalmopathy and Graves' hyperthyroidism. The TCR beta CDR3 regions underwent amplification from RNA transcripts. In the first round, RT-PCR was carried out with HTBI primers, and a multiplex PCR formed the second round. Via MiXCR, TCRdb re-called the multiplex PCR reads, giving one row per CDR3 protein. The sample records more than 550,000 distinct CDR3 sequences, 35% to 45% being singletons. Sequencing used peripheral blood. The receptors derive from an adult man with Graves' ophthalmopathy.

Comment on this clonotype: Germline is not matched at one junction end, which may reflect a read error. The chain carries TRBV24-1 and TRBJ1-1; D call uncertain. The V gene's germline CDR1 is KGHDR and CDR2 SFDVKD. This CDR3 has 14 amino acids. CDR3 sequence: CASSPLGRETEAFF. The CDR3 DNA follows: TGTGCCAGCAGTCCCCTAGGGAGGGAAACTGAAGCTTTCTTT.

For the CDR3, the DNA is TGTGCCAGCAGCTTAGCGGGGGGGGGGAATTCACCCCTCCACTTT. Protein: CASSLAGGGNSPLHF. The V call is TRBV7-9, the J call TRBJ1-6; D is possibly TRBD1 (5 bases). Germline values: CDR1 SEHNR, CDR2 FQNEAQ (reference sequence). This CDR3 comprises 15 residues. The germline V and J ends were trimmed by 0 bases and 7 bases, with 10 bases remaining between them. Full variable domain (outside the CDR3, taken from reference TRBV7-9 and TRBJ1-6): DTGVSQNPRHKITKRGQNVTFRCDPISEHNRLYWYRQTLGQGPEFLTYFQNEAQLEKSRLLSDRFSAERPKGSFSTLEIQRTEQGDSAMYLCASSLAGGGNSPLHFGNGTRLTVT.

CDR3: CASSAVRMNTEAFF. Here the CDR3 DNA reads TGTGCCAGCAGTGCAGTAAGGATGAACACTGAAGCTTTCTTT. The chain is built from TRBV2 and TRBJ1-1; no clear D gene. V lost 4 bases and J lost 0, with 9 bases in between. Looked up from germline, CDR1 is SNHLY and CDR2 is FYNNEI. The CDR3 spans 14 residues.

This clonotype was seen repeatedly, ten times or more. The chain recombines TRBV10-3 with TRBJ2-7; 11 nucleotides line up with TRBD2. Per the germline V gene, CDR1 is ENHRY and CDR2 is SYGVKD. V was clipped by 0 bases and J by 4 bases; unmatched bases: 8. The CDR3 spans 17 residues. The CDR3 protein is CAISESGRLAGGYEQYF. CDR3 DNA sequence: TGTGCCATCAGTGAGTCGGGCAGATTAGCGGGAGGGTACGAGCAGTACTTC.

For this clonotype: This may be a read error: a much more frequent sequence differs by one nucleotide. The gene calls are TRBV11-1 and TRBJ2-2, with TRBD2 as a possible D gene (6 bases). The length of the CDR3 is 17 residues. Germline values: CDR1 SGHAT, CDR2 FQDESV (reference sequence). The CDR3 is CASSLRNRPTNTGGLFF. As DNA, the CDR3 is TGTGCCAGCAGCTTAAGGAACAGGCCGACCAACACCGGGGGGCTGTTTTTT. The full variable domain, its missing parts supplied by reference TRBV11-1 and TRBJ2-2, is EAEVAQSPRYKITEKSQAVAFWCDPISGHATLYWYRQILGQGPELLVQFQDESVVDDSQLPKDRFSAERLKGVDSTLKIQPAELGDSAMYLCASSLRNRPTNTGGLFFGEGSRLTVL.

In regard to this clonotype: A much larger clone lies one base from this, so it may be a read error. The CDR3 does not end in the conserved phenylalanine or tryptophan, so this is likely a read error. The V call is TRBV19, the J call TRBJ2-5; D perhaps matches TRBD2 (5 bases). Per the germline V gene, CDR1 is LNHDA and CDR2 is SQIVND (reference sequence). CDR3 length: 15 amino acids. Trimming left V 6 bases short and J 0 bases short, with 14 bases between. The CDR3 DNA reads TGTGCCAGTAGCCCAGCGGAGCAGTACCAAGAGACCCAGTACTAC. The encoded protein is CASSPAEQYQETQYY.

This clonotype was seen at least ten times. This sequence joins TRBV3-1 and TRBJ1-2; D perhaps matches TRBD1 (5 bases). The germline V gene encodes CDR1 LGHDT and CDR2 YNNKEL (reference sequence). V lost 1 base and J lost 6, with 18 bases in between. The CDR3 loop spans 16 amino acids. CDR3 sequence: CASSQGTGTREDGYTF. The CDR3 DNA sequence: TGTGCCAGCAGCCAAGGAACAGGTACACGGGAGGATGGCTACACCTTC.

The J gene is TRBJ2-6, the V gene TRBV30; tentatively, D is TRBD1 (6 bases). The germline V and J ends were trimmed by 4 bases and 3 bases, with 16 bases remaining between them. The CDR3 spans 16 residues. Germline-derived CDR1 and CDR2 are GTSNPN and SVGIG (reference sequence). The CDR3 region has the DNA TGTGCCTGGAACCAGGGGCGGTCGGGTGGGGCCAACGTCCTGACTTTC. Translation gives CAWNQGRSGGANVLTF.

This clonotype occurred many times. The V call is TRBV24-1, the J call TRBJ2-7; 7 bases align to TRBD2. Germline-derived CDR1 and CDR2 are KGHDR and SFDVKD. V was clipped by 3 bases and J by 3 bases; unmatched bases: 10. The CDR3 consists of 16 residues. In DNA form, the CDR3 reads TGTGCCACCAGTGATACTGCCGGGACTATTAACTACGAGCAGTACTTC. Translation: CATSDTAGTINYEQYF.